Each of the 4 T cell receptor beta chains below was sequenced from the same sample in a study of T cells in Graves' hyperthyroidism and ophthalmopathy. From RNA transcripts, TCR beta CDR3 regions were amplified. The TCR CDR3 was amplified in a first-round RT-PCR using the HTBI primer set. Via MiXCR, TCRdb re-called the multiplex PCR reads, giving one row per CDR3 protein. Of approximately 490,000 distinct CDR3 sequences in the sample, approximately 23% were seen once. The source material was blood. The source is a woman aged 70-85 years with Graves' ophthalmopathy.

This clonotype showed up just a few times. V and J are TRBV28 and TRBJ1-2; D may be TRBD1 (5 bases). V was pared by 5 bases and J by 8 bases, with 18 bases between. The CDR3 loop spans 14 amino acids. Germline V gene sequence: CDR1 MDHEN, CDR2 SYDVKM. CDR3 DNA sequence: TGTGCCAGCAGTCCCCCGGGACGTAGTGAGGGCTACACCTTC. Protein sequence: CASSPPGRSEGYTF.

The rearrangement joins TRBV7-2 to TRBJ2-3; a weak D match, TRBD2 (6 bases). The CDR3 spans 14 residues. The V end lost 5 bases, the J end lost 9 bases, and 18 bases lay between the germline ends. Germline CDR1 reads SGHTA; CDR2 reads FQGNSA. CDR3 bases: TGTGCCAGCAGCCCTCTCCGGACTACGAGCACGCAGTATTTT. It specifies CASSPLRTTSTQYF. Variable domain in full (rest from reference TRBV7-2 and TRBJ2-3): GAGVSQSPSNKVTEKGKDVELRCDPISGHTALYWYRQSLGQGLEFLIYFQGNSAPDKSGLPSDRFSAERTGGSVSTLTIQRTQQEDSAVYLCASSPLRTTSTQYFGPGTRLTVL.

This clonotype was recorded a few times. V is TRBV20-1 and J is TRBJ1-1; 7 nucleotides agree with TRBD1. Germline-derived CDR1 and CDR2 are DFQATT and SNEGSKA (reference sequence). Trimming removed 2 bases from V and 3 bases from J; junction bases left unmatched: 6. This CDR3 contains 14 residues. The CDR3 loop reads CSARRGGADTEAFF. DNA for the CDR3: TGCAGTGCTAGAAGAGGGGGCGCGGACACTGAAGCTTTCTTT.

The chain has TRBV28 and TRBJ2-1; D call uncertain. The CDR3 is 14 residues long. V was clipped by 8 bases and J by 4 bases, with 15 bases between them. Germline lookup yields CDR1 MDHEN and CDR2 SYDVKM. The DNA of the CDR3 is TGTGCCAGCGGCCCCGGAGTTAGGTACAATGAGCAGTTCTTC. This encodes CASGPGVRYNEQFF.